The entry below describes one T cell receptor beta chain. Its specificity is not known. The sample comes from a study of T cell repertoires in cytomegalovirus infection. Study details: Used in the study were CMV epitopes, some recently identified and HLA-C-restricted, others well-studied and HLA-B-restricted. Based on public TCR beta signatures, there were indications of CMV infection and of a matching HLA type. Study results and caveats: CMV carriers having the relevant HLA were flagged by cumulative public TCR beta family frequency. Dominating the ex vivo response were TCR beta clonotypes that were CMV-specific and HLA-C-restricted.

TCRdb re-derived calls from the reads in MiXCR, one entry per CDR3 protein. Among under 200,000 distinct CDR3 sequences listed, roughly 20% were seen once. CDR3 length: 14 residues. Trimming left V 6 bases short and J 5 bases short, with 15 bases between. The germline V gene has CDR1 MNHNY and CDR2 SVGAGI (reference sequence). The source material was CD8+ T cells from cultured PBMCs, sampled from culture after CMV antigen stimulation. This rearrangement joins TRBV6-6 to TRBJ2-3, with D perhaps matching TRBD2 (7 bases). The receptor's source is a human donor in good health (CMV status not recorded). Some clones in this sample may be carry-over from other donors' samples. The CDR3 region is CASSLRGAGDTQYF. The DNA for the CDR3 is TGTGCCAGCAGCCTACGGGGGGCCGGAGATACGCAGTATTTT.